Listed below are T cell receptor beta chains from one sample, sequenced in a study of cytomegalovirus exposure and HLA in healthy donors. Assay used: immunoSEQ multiplex PCR; TCRdb lists only in-frame clones, some missing. The data hold approximately 100,000 clones, with around three quarters observed a single time. The sequenced sample was PBMCs. The origin of the receptors is a woman aged 50 to 65 in good health and CMV-seropositive. CDR3s include the opening cysteine and the closing phenylalanine or tryptophan. Fields, in order: clone size, V gene, D gene, J gene, CDR3 DNA, CDR3 protein. The D gene is left open where the match is weak. Not all rows give a size; the values are once, few, many and, for expanded clones, a class.

-	TRBV5-1	TRBD1	TRBJ1-1	TGCGCCAGCAGCTTTGGGGACAGGGACATGAACACTGAAGCTTTCTTT	CASSFGDRDMNTEAFF
few	TRBV19	TRBD2	TRBJ2-1	TGTGCCAGTAGTATCGGGACTAGCGGCAACAATGAGCAGTTCTTC	CASSIGTSGNNEQFF
-	TRBV19	-	TRBJ1-2	TGTGCCAGTAGCGGGGGGGCAAGGAACTATGGCTACACCTTC	CASSGGARNYGYTF
-	TRBV13	-	TRBJ2-7	TGTGCCAGCAGCTTTCGCAGGGGGGACGAGCAGTACTTC	CASSFRRGDEQYF
-	TRBV7-9	-	TRBJ2-3	TGTGCCAGCAGCGTCCGGGGGGCGATACGAGATACGCAGTATTTT	CASSVRGAIRDTQYF
-	TRBV9	TRBD1	TRBJ1-4	TGTGCCAGCAGCGTACCCGTCAACCCACAGGGGGGTAATGAAAAACTGTTTTTT	CASSVPVNPQGGNEKLFF
-	TRBV7-3	TRBD1	TRBJ2-7	TGTGCCAGCGCCCGGGACAGTGCCTCTCTCGAGCAGTACTTC	CASARDSASLEQYF
-	TRBV5-3	-	TRBJ1-5	TGTGCCAGAAGCTTGTCGGGCAATCAGCCCCAGCATTTT	CARSLSGNQPQHF
few	TRBV30	TRBD1	TRBJ1-5	TGTGCCTGGAGTAAAGTCCCGGGACAGGCCCTCAATCAGCCCCAGCATTTT	CAWSKVPGQALNQPQHF
-	TRBV9	TRBD2	TRBJ2-3	TGTGCCAGCAGCGCCCGTACGGCGGGGGGTTTCACAGATACGCAGTATTTT	CASSARTAGGFTDTQYF
-	TRBV6-6	-	TRBJ2-6	TGTGCCAGCAGTCAGTACAGTGGGGCCAACGTCCTGACTTTC	CASSQYSGANVLTF
-	TRBV5-8	TRBD1	TRBJ2-7	TGTGCCAGCAGCTTGGGGGGACAGGGGACCGACGAGCAGTACTTC	CASSLGGQGTDEQYF
-	TRBV2	-	TRBJ1-1	TGTGCCAGCAGTCCGTGGGGAGTGAACACTGAAGCTTTCTTT	CASSPWGVNTEAFF
-	TRBV5-4	-	TRBJ2-3	TGTGCCAGCAGCCCGAGACAGGATACGCAGTATTTT	CASSPRQDTQYF
-	TRBV2	TRBD1	TRBJ2-3	TGTGCCAGCAGTCCTGGACAGGTGGGGACAGATACGCAGTATTTT	CASSPGQVGTDTQYF
-	TRBV5-1	TRBD2	TRBJ2-7	TGCGCCAGCAGCGGTGCGAGCCCTGGACTAGCGGGAGTAGTTTCGTACGAGCAGTACTTC	CASSGASPGLAGVVSYEQYF
-	TRBV5-1	TRBD2	TRBJ2-7	TGCGCCAGCAGCCCCTCGACTAGCGGGGTAGGCGAGCAGTACTTC	CASSPSTSGVGEQYF
-	TRBV28	-	TRBJ2-7	TGTGCCAGCAGTTTAGGTGGAGGGGCCGGGACCTCCTACGAGCAGTACTTC	CASSLGGGAGTSYEQYF
-	TRBV2	TRBD1	TRBJ1-5	TGTGCCAGTACCTTGACAGGGGGCGCGGGCAATCAGCCCCAGCATTTT	CASTLTGGAGNQPQHF
-	TRBV4-1	-	TRBJ2-5	TGCGCCAGCAGCCAAGAACCCAGGGTTGAGACCCAGTACTTC	CASSQEPRVETQYF
-	TRBV6-5	TRBD2	TRBJ2-7	TGTGCCAGCAGTTACTCGATAAGCGGGGAGTACGAGCAGTACTTC	CASSYSISGEYEQYF
-	TRBV7-9	-	TRBJ1-6	TGTGCCAGCCAGGGCAATATGGGTTCACCCCTCCACTTT	CASQGNMGSPLHF
-	TRBV18	-	TRBJ1-4	TGTGCCAGCTCACCTCAGAAAGCAACTAATGAAAAACTGTTTTTT	CASSPQKATNEKLFF
many	TRBV6-5	-	TRBJ1-2	TGTGCCAGCAGTTCCCTTCAACAGGGCGTTGGCTACACCTTC	CASSSLQQGVGYTF
-	TRBV6-1	-	TRBJ1-5	TGTGCCAGCAGTGAACCGGGGAATAGCAATCAGCCCCAGCATTTT	CASSEPGNSNQPQHF
many	TRBV5-5	-	TRBJ1-3	TGTGCCAGCAGCTTGACATCCGGAAACACCATATATTTT	CASSLTSGNTIYF
-	TRBV7-6	-	TRBJ2-5	TGTGCCAGCAGCTTAGGGTCTAGTGTGTTAGAGACCCAGTACTTC	CASSLGSSVLETQYF
-	TRBV7-8	-	TRBJ2-7	TGTGCCAGCAGCTTAGTTATAGGGGGGGGATCCTACGAGCAGTACTTC	CASSLVIGGGSYEQYF
medium-sized	TRBV19	TRBD1	TRBJ2-7	TGTGCCAGTAGGGAGAGGACAGGGGGCCGTTCCTACGAGCAGTACTTC	CASRERTGGRSYEQYF
-	TRBV6-1	TRBD1	TRBJ2-7	TGTGCCAGCAGCTCCGGGACAGGGTGGGGGGAGCAGTACTTC	CASSSGTGWGEQYF
-	TRBV10-2	TRBD1	TRBJ1-5	TGCGCCAGCTGTCGGGACAGGGGATATGGCGATCAGCCCCAGCATTTT	CASCRDRGYGDQPQHF
-	TRBV10-2	-	TRBJ2-7	TGCGCCAGCTTACCGGGACATAACTCCTACGAGCAGTACTTC	CASLPGHNSYEQYF
once	TRBV7-8	TRBD1	TRBJ2-7	TGTGCCAGCAGCGTCCAGGGGGCCGGCGCGGACGAGCAGTACTTC	CASSVQGAGADEQYF
-	TRBV7-9	TRBD1	TRBJ1-5	TGTGCCAGCAGCTCCGGGACAGATTATAGCAATCAGCCCCAGCATTTT	CASSSGTDYSNQPQHF
once	TRBV7-8	-	TRBJ2-3	TGTGCCAGCAGCCACTCCCAGACTAGCACAGATACGCAGTATTTT	CASSHSQTSTDTQYF
once	TRBV5-1	TRBD1	TRBJ1-4	TGCGCCAGCAGCTTGGACTCGGGACAGGGCTCAACTAATGAAAAACTGTTTTTT	CASSLDSGQGSTNEKLFF
-	TRBV29-1	TRBD1	TRBJ2-7	TGCAGCGTGGCCCGCGCGACAGGGGCCTACGAGCAGTACTTC	CSVARATGAYEQYF
-	TRBV7-9	TRBD1	TRBJ2-3	TGTGCCAGCAGCCAAAGGCGAACGCGACAGGGGCACACAGATACGCAGTATTTT	CASSQRRTRQGHTDTQYF
-	TRBV10-3	TRBD2	TRBJ2-1	TGTGCCATCAGGGGGGCGGGGGGATACTCCAATGAGCAGTTCTTC	CAIRGAGGYSNEQFF
-	TRBV5-5	TRBD2	TRBJ2-4	TGTGCCAGCAGCAGGACTAGCGGGAGGAGTGAGATGGCCAAAAACATTCAGTACTTC	CASSRTSGRSEMAKNIQYF
few	TRBV11-2	TRBD2	TRBJ2-7	TGTGCCAGCAGCGTCAGGGAGGGTAGCTCCTACGAGCAGTACTTC	CASSVREGSSYEQYF
-	TRBV6-6	-	TRBJ1-6	TGTGCCAGCAGTTACGACAGCTATAATTCACCCCTCCACTTT	CASSYDSYNSPLHF
-	TRBV7-3	TRBD2	TRBJ2-2	TGTGCCAGCACCCCCTCTGGTGGGGGGGTATTAACCGGGGAGCTGTTTTTT	CASTPSGGGVLTGELFF